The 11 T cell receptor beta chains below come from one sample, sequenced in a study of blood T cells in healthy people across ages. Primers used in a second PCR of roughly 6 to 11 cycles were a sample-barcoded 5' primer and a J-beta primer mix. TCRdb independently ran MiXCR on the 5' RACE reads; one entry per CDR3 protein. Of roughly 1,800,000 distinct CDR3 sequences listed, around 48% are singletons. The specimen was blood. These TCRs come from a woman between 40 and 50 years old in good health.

The DNA for the CDR3 is TGTGCCAGCAGCCAAGATGGCGACGGGACGGGGTACGAGCAGTACTTC. It yields the protein CASSQDGDGTGYEQYF. The V and J genes are TRBV3-1 and TRBJ2-7; D may correspond to TRBD1 or TRBD2 (5 bases each). Trimming shortened V by 0 bases and J by 4 bases, and 16 bases separated the two germline ends. The CDR3 runs to 16 residues. Germline CDR1 and CDR2: LGHDT and YNNKEL (reference sequence).

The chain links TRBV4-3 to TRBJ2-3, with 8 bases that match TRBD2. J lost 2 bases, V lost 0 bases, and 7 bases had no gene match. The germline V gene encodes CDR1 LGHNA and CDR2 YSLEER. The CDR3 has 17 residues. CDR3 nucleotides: TGCGCCAGCAGCCAAGATCCAGCGGGGGCCGTCACAGATACGCAGTATTTT. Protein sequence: CASSQDPAGAVTDTQYF.

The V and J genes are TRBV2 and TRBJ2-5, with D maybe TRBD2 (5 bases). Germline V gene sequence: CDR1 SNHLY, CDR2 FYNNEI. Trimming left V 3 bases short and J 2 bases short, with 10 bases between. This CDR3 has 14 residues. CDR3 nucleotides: TGTGCCAGCAGTGAGCGGACTTTACAAGAGACCCAGTACTTC. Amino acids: CASSERTLQETQYF.

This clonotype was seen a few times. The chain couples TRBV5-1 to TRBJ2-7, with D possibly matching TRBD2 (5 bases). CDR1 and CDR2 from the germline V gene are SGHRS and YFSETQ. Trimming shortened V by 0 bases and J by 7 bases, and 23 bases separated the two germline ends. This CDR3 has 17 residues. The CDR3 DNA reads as TGCGCCAGCAGCTTGGCGGGAATGACACAGAGATCGGGTGAGCAGTACTTC. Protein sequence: CASSLAGMTQRSGEQYF. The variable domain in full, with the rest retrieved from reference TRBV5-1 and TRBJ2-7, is KAGVTQTPRYLIKTRGQQVTLSCSPISGHRSVSWYQQTPGQGLQFLFEYFSETQRNKGNFPGRFSGRQFSNSRSEMNVSTLELGDSALYLCASSLAGMTQRSGEQYFGPGTRLTVT.

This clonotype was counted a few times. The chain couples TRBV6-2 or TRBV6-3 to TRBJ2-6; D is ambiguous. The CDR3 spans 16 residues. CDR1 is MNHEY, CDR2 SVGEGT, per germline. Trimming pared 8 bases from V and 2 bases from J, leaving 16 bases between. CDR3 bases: TGTGCCAGCTCCCACCGGGTGTCTGCTGGGGCCAACGTCCTGACTTTC. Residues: CASSHRVSAGANVLTF.

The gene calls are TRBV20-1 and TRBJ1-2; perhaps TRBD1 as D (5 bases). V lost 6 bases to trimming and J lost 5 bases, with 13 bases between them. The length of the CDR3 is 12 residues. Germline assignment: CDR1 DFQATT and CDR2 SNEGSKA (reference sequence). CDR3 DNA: TGCAGTGCCCCCGACAGCGGATATGGCTACACCTTC. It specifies CSAPDSGYGYTF.

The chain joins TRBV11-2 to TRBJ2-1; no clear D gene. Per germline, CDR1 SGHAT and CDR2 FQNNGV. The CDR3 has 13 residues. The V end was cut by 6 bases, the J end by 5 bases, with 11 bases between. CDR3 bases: TGTGCCAGCAGAGTGGGGTTGAACAATGAGCAGTTCTTC. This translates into CASRVGLNNEQFF.

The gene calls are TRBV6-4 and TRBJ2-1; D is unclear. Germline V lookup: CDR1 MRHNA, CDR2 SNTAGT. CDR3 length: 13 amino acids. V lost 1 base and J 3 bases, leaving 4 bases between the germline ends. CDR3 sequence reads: CASSDFIYNEQFF. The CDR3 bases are TGTGCCAGCAGTGACTTCATCTACAATGAGCAGTTCTTC.

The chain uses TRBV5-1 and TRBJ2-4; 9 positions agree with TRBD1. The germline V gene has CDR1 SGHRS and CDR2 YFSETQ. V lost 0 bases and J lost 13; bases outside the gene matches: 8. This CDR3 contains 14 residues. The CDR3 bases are TGCGCCAGCAGCTTGGAGGGACAGGGAACTGAGCAGTACTTC. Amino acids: CASSLEGQGTEQYF.

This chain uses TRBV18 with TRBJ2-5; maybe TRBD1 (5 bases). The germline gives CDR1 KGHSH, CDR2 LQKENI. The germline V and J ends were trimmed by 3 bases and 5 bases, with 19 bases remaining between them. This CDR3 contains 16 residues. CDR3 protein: CASSPPTGRDQETQYF. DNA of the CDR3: TGTGCCAGCTCACCCCCAACTGGCAGGGATCAGGAGACCCAGTACTTC.

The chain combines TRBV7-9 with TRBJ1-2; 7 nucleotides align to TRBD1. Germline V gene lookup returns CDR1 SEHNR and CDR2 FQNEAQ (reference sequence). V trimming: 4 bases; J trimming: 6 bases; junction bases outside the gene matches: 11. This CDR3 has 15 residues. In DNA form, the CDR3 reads TGTGCCAGCAGCTCCCATAACACAGGGGTCCATGGCTACACCTTC. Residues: CASSSHNTGVHGYTF.